What follows is one TCR beta chain and its context. This sample stems from a study of T cells in Graves' hyperthyroidism and ophthalmopathy. The source material, RNA transcripts, was used to amplify TCR beta CDR3 regions. Researchers ran a first-round RT-PCR on the TCR CDR3 using the HTBI primer set. TCRdb called the multiplex PCR reads again in MiXCR, with one record for every CDR3 protein. The sample yields 600,000 to 800,000 distinct CDR3 sequences, roughly 32% seen once. Sequencing was performed on blood. The TCR was taken from a woman aged 35 to 49 with Graves' hyperthyroidism.

This CDR3 reads CASSQSDRRTEAFF. The CDR3 nucleotides read TGTGCCAGCAGCCAATCCGACAGGAGGACTGAAGCTTTCTTT. The V and J genes are TRBV3-1 and TRBJ1-1; D possibly corresponds to TRBD1 (6 bases). Between the trimmed V and J ends, which lost 2 bases and 5 bases, there was a span of 12 bases. This CDR3 has 14 amino acids. Germline V gene lookup returns CDR1 LGHDT and CDR2 YNNKEL (reference sequence).